Described below is a single T cell receptor (beta chain) sequence and its context. The data derive from a study of shared clonotypes between healthy human individuals. As handled by the study authors: Filtering differed since immunoSEQ provided only junctions, with no quality scores. The data were produced by immunoSEQ multiplex PCR, yet TCRdb's version contains in-frame clones alone and is incomplete. From that table come the V and J calls and clone size; the DNA was used to work out D and trimming. The sample includes over a million clones, 95% to 97% seen only once; the top ten take over 1%. The specimen was naive CD4+ T cells sorted from blood. Subset: CD45RA+ positively selected. The TCR sequence derives from a man between 25 and 39 years old in good health.

CDR3 in amino acids: CASSLDLTAMGTQYF. The CDR3 coding sequence is TGTGCCAGCAGCTTAGATTTAACGGCCATGGGGACCCAGTACTTC. This chain links TRBV11-2 with TRBJ2-5; D gene uncertain. The CDR3 runs to 15 residues. Per germline, CDR1 SGHAT and CDR2 FQNNGV. V was cut by 0 bases and J by 7 bases, with 15 bases left in between.